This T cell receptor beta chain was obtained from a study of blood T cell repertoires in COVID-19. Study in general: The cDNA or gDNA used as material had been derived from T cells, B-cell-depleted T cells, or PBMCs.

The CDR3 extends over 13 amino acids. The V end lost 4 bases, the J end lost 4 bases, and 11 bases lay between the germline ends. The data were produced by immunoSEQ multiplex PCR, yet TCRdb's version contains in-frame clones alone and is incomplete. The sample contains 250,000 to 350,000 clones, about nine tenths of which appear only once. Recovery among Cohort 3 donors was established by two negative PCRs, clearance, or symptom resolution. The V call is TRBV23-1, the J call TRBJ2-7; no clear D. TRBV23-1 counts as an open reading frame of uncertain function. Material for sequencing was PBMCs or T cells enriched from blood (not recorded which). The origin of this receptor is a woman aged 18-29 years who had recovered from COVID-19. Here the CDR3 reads CASSRLLPYEQYF. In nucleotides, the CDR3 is TGCGCCAGCAGTCGACTGCTCCCTTACGAGCAGTACTTC.